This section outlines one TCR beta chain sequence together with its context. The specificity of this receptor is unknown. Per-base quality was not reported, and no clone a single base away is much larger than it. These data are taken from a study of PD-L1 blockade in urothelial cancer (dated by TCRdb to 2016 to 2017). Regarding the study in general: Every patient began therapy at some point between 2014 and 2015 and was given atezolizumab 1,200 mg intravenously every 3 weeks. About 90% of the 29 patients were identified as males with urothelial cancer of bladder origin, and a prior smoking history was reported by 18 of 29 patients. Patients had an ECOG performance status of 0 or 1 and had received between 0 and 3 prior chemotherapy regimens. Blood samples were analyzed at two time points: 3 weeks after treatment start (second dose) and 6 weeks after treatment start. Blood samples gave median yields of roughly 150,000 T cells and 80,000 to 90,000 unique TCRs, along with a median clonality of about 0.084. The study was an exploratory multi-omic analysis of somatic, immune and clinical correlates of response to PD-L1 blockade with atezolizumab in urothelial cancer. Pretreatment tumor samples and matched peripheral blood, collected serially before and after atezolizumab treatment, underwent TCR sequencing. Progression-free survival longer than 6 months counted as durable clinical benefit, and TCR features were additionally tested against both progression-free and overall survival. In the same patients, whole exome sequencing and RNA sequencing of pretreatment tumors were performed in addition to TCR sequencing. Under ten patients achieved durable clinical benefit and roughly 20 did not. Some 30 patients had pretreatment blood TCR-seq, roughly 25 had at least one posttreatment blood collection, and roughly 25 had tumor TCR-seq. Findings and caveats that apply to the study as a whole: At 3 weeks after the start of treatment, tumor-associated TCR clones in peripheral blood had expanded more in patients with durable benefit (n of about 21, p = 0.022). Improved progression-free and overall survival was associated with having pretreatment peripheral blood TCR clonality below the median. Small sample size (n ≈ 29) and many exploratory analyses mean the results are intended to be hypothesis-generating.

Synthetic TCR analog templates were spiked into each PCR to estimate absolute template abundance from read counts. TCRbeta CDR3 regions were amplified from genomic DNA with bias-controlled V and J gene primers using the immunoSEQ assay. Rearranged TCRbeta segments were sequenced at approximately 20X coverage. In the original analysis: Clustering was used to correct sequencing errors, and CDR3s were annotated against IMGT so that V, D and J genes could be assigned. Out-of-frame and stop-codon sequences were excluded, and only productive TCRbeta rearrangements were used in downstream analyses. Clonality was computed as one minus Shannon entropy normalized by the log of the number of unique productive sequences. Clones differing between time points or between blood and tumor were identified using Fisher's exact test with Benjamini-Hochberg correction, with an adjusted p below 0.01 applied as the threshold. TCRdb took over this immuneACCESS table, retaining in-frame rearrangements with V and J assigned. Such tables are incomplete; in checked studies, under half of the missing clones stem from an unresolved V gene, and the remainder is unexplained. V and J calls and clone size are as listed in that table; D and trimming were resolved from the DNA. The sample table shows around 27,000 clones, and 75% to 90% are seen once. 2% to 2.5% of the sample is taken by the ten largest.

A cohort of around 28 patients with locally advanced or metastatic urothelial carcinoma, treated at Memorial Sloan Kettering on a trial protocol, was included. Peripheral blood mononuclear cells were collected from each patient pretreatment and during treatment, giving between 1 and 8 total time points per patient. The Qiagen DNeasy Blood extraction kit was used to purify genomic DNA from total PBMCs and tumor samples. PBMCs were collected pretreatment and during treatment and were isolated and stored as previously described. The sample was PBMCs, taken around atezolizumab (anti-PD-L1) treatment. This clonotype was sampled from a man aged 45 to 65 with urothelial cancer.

The CDR3 in this case is CASSVAGTPPETQYF. The nucleotides are TGTGCCAGCAGCGTAGCTGGGACTCCACCAGAGACCCAGTACTTC. Rearrangement joined TRBV9 to TRBJ2-5; tentative D gene TRBD2, with 6 bases matching. As encoded in the germline V gene, CDR1 is SGDLS while CDR2 is YYNGEE. The V end loses 0 bases and the J end loses 4 bases, and a stretch of 13 bases separates them. The CDR3 goes from the cysteine to the phenylalanine over 15 residues. Of the read, only the CDR3 DNA is kept; its 45 bases are in frame from base 1.